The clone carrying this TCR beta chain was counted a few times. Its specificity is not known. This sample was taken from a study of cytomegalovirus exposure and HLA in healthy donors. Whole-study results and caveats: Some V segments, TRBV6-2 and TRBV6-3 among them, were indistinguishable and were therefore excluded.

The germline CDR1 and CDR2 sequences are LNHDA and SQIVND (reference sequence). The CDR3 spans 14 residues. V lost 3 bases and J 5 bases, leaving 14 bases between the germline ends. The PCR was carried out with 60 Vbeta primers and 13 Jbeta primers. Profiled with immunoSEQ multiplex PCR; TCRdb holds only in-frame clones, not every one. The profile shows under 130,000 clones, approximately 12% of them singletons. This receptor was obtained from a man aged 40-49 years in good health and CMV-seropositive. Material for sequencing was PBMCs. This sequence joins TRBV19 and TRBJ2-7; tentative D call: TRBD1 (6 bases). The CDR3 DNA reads TGTGCCAGTAGTATCTTGGGGGCATACCACGAGCAGTACTTC. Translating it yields CASSILGAYHEQYF. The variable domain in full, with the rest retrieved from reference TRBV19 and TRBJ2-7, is DGGITQSPKYLFRKEGQNVTLSCEQNLNHDAMYWYRQDPGQGLRLIYYSQIVNDFQKGDIAEGYSVSREKKESFPLTVTSAQKNPTAFYLCASSILGAYHEQYFGPGTRLTVT.